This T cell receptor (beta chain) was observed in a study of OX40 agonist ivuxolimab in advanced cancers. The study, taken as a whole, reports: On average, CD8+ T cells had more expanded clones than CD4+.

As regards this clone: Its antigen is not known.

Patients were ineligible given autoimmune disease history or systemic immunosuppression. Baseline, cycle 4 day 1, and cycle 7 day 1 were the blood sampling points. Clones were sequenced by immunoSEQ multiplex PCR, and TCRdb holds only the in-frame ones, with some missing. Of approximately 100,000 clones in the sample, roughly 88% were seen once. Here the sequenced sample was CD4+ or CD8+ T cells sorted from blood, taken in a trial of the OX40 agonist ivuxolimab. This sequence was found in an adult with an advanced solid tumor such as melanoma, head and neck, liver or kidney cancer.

CDR3 region: CASSLAMGGDYGYTF. CDR3 nucleotide sequence: TGTGCCAGCAGCTTAGCCATGGGGGGCGACTATGGCTACACCTTC. This chain uses TRBV7-2 with TRBJ1-2; weak D call: TRBD1 (6 bases). V gave up 0 bases and J gave up 3 bases, with 11 bases separating them. The CDR3 consists of 15 residues. Germline V CDR1 and CDR2: SGHTA, FQGNSA.